The rows below give T cell receptor beta chains drawn from one sample of a study of CD8+CD57+ T cells in acquired aplastic anemia. TCRdb reprocessed the reads with MiXCR, giving one entry per CDR3 protein. The table lists under 250,000 distinct CDR3 sequences, more than 40% of them singletons, with approximately 7.8% in the top ten. Specimen: sorted CD4+, CD8+, or CD8+CD57+ T cells (not recorded which) from PBMCs. These receptors were collected from a human donor with aplastic anemia. CDR3s include the opening cysteine and the closing phenylalanine or tryptophan. A D gene is named only where the DNA matches it firmly. The listing skips clone size in some rows; elsewhere it reads once, few, many or a size class.

NA	TRBV9	NA	TRBJ1-1	TGTGCCAGCGGACCTCTTACACGGGGAAGAAAAACTGAAGCTTTCTTT	CASGPLTRGRKTEAFF
NA	TRBV7-2	NA	TRBJ1-4	TGTGCCAGCAGCAAGACAGGAACTAATGAAAAACTGTTTTTT	CASSKTGTNEKLFF
once	TRBV9	NA	TRBJ2-1	TGTGCCAGCAGCGTAGACGCGGGGGCGGGCAATGAGCAGTTCTTC	CASSVDAGAGNEQFF
many	TRBV4-1	NA	TRBJ1-6	TGCGCCAGCAGCCACGAGGGGGTAGATTCACCCCTCCACTTT	CASSHEGVDSPLHF
many	TRBV7-6	NA	TRBJ2-1	TGTGCCAGCAGCCCCTTGACAGAGTACAATGAGCAGTTCTTC	CASSPLTEYNEQFF
NA	TRBV12-5	NA	TRBJ2-5	TGTGCCAGCAGCACGGGGGACGGGACCCAGTACTTC	CASSTGDGTQYF
NA	TRBV5-6	TRBD2	TRBJ2-1	TGTGCCAGTAGTGGGGCGAGCGGGAATGCCTACAATGAGCAGTTCTTC	CASSGASGNAYNEQFF
once	TRBV15	TRBD2	TRBJ2-3	TGTGCCACCAGCAGAGACCTTGCGGGAGGGCCGGGAGAGCAGTATTTT	CATSRDLAGGPGEQYF
many	TRBV9	NA	TRBJ1-1	TGTGCCAGCAGCTCCGCCCCCTCGCCGAACACTGAAGCTTTCTTT	CASSSAPSPNTEAFF
NA	TRBV7-6	TRBD1	TRBJ2-1	TGTGCCAGCAGCACCGGGACAGGGGGAAATGAGCAGTTCTTC	CASSTGTGGNEQFF
NA	TRBV30	NA	TRBJ1-2	TGTGCCTGGAGTGAACTAGGCGACTATGGCTACACCTTC	CAWSELGDYGYTF